This TCR beta chain stems from a study of regulatory T cells in long-lasting Graves disease. The table lists this clonotype with many counts. Researchers made TCR beta libraries by using iRepertoire HTBI primers and running Arm-PCR on CDR3 regions. TCRdb called the multiplex PCR reads again in MiXCR, with one record for every CDR3 protein. The data contain over 450,000 distinct CDR3 sequences, 20% to 25% of them singletons. Time point: persistent/refractory GD, antithyroid drugs over 5 years with positive TRAb. Researchers made the TCR library from RNA that was extracted from PBMCs. CDR1 and CDR2 (germline): MDHEN, SYDVKM. Trimming took 1 base from V and 3 from J, leaving 13 bases between them. The CDR3 runs to 15 residues.

This receptor was identified in a female donor with Graves disease. The gene calls are TRBV28 and TRBJ2-7, with D hard to call. The input for sequencing was peripheral blood mononuclear cells (PBMCs), taken when the disease was refractory, from a patient treated with antithyroid drugs. The CDR3: CASSLSRQAYYEQYF. CDR3 sequence (DNA): TGTGCCAGCAGTTTATCTAGGCAGGCGTACTACGAGCAGTACTTC.